These T cell receptor beta chains were read from a single sample in a study of blood T cell repertoires in COVID-19. The data were produced by immunoSEQ multiplex PCR, yet TCRdb's version contains in-frame clones alone and is incomplete. The sample contains fewer than 250,000 clones, roughly nine tenths of which appear only once. Sequencing was carried out using peripheral blood. These receptors originate from a woman in her 70s with acute or convalescent COVID-19. Both conserved end residues are trimmed from each CDR3. Each record gives: V gene, J gene, CDR3 protein.

v_gene: TRBV3-1/TRBV3-2
j_gene: TRBJ2-7
CDR3aa: ASSLQGAGEQY

v_gene: TRBV5-6
j_gene: TRBJ1-1
CDR3aa: ASSSSFLSAGTEAF

v_gene: TRBV6-5
j_gene: TRBJ1-3
CDR3aa: ASSPLGVSGNTIY

v_gene: TRBV12-5
j_gene: TRBJ2-1
CDR3aa: ASEVDYEQF

v_gene: TRBV6-6
j_gene: TRBJ1-2
CDR3aa: ASSLLLQGPNYGYT

v_gene: TRBV4-1
j_gene: TRBJ2-1
CDR3aa: ASSPREVSYNEQF

v_gene: TRBV7-2
j_gene: TRBJ1-5
CDR3aa: ASSLLPGGGNQPQH

v_gene: TRBV27
j_gene: TRBJ1-2
CDR3aa: ASSSVGVSVGYT

v_gene: TRBV2
j_gene: TRBJ2-1
CDR3aa: ASRTGIGNEQF

v_gene: TRBV6-5
j_gene: TRBJ1-1
CDR3aa: ASSSRRTGNTEAF

v_gene: TRBV11-3
j_gene: TRBJ1-1
CDR3aa: ASSSGGLTEAF

v_gene: TRBV2
j_gene: TRBJ1-2
CDR3aa: ASLPDRNRANYGYT

v_gene: TRBV7-8
j_gene: TRBJ1-5
CDR3aa: ASSPREGNQPQH

v_gene: TRBV7-6
j_gene: TRBJ2-7
CDR3aa: ASSRDSGRASDEQY

v_gene: TRBV7-2
j_gene: TRBJ2-6
CDR3aa: ASTELISGANVLT

v_gene: TRBV11-2
j_gene: TRBJ2-7
CDR3aa: ASSLVGAQTEQY

v_gene: TRBV11-3
j_gene: TRBJ2-3
CDR3aa: ASSGRTTGRIDTQY

v_gene: TRBV9
j_gene: TRBJ1-2
CDR3aa: ASSLGPVDYGYT

v_gene: TRBV6-5
j_gene: TRBJ2-3
CDR3aa: ASRVGQGYTDTQY

v_gene: TRBV6-2/TRBV6-3
j_gene: TRBJ2-7
CDR3aa: ASSYHSRLPYEQY

v_gene: TRBV10-3
j_gene: TRBJ1-2
CDR3aa: AISGTGSYGYT

v_gene: TRBV6-4
j_gene: TRBJ1-1
CDR3aa: ASSDSGDTEAF

v_gene: TRBV2
j_gene: TRBJ2-3
CDR3aa: ASSEYAGVEDTQY

v_gene: TRBV18
j_gene: TRBJ1-6
CDR3aa: ASSPQELYNSPLH

v_gene: TRBV27
j_gene: TRBJ2-3
CDR3aa: ASSINSGSSTDTQY

v_gene: TRBV14
j_gene: TRBJ1-1
CDR3aa: ASSLKMTGKAF

v_gene: TRBV21-1
j_gene: TRBJ1-5
CDR3aa: ASSKLLNQPQH

v_gene: TRBV23-1
j_gene: TRBJ2-7
CDR3aa: ASSQCQGASCEQY

v_gene: TRBV7-9
j_gene: TRBJ2-7
CDR3aa: ASSPQGSPRNEQY

v_gene: TRBV5-8
j_gene: TRBJ2-3
CDR3aa: ASSILAGNTDTQY

v_gene: TRBV6-5
j_gene: TRBJ2-2
CDR3aa: ASSYGRGDTGELF

v_gene: TRBV11-2
j_gene: TRBJ1-5
CDR3aa: ASSVDRFDNQPQH

v_gene: TRBV18
j_gene: TRBJ2-5
CDR3aa: ASSRDRQETQY

v_gene: TRBV28
j_gene: TRBJ2-7
CDR3aa: ASRSFMRDSYEQY

v_gene: TRBV1
j_gene: TRBJ2-1
CDR3aa: TSSQARTSEYNEQF

v_gene: TRBV10-3
j_gene: TRBJ2-7
CDR3aa: AISERGLAGPTEQY

v_gene: TRBV5-4
j_gene: TRBJ1-1
CDR3aa: ASSLERQGSEAF

v_gene: TRBV20-1
j_gene: TRBJ1-2
CDR3aa: SAFDNGYT

v_gene: TRBV6-5
j_gene: TRBJ2-7
CDR3aa: ASSRRIPSTDEQY

v_gene: TRBV20-1
j_gene: TRBJ1-4
CDR3aa: SASGGGGREGKLF